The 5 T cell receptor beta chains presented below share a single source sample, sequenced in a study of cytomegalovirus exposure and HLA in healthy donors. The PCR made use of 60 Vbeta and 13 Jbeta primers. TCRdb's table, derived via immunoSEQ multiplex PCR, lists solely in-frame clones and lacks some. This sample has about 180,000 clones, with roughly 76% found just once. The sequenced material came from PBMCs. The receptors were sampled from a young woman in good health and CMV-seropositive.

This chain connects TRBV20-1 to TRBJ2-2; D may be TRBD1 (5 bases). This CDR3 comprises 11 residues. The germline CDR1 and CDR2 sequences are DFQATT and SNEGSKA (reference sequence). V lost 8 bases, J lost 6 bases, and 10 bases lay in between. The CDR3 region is CSTSGSGELFF. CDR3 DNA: TGCAGTACGTCAGGGTCCGGGGAGCTGTTTTTT.

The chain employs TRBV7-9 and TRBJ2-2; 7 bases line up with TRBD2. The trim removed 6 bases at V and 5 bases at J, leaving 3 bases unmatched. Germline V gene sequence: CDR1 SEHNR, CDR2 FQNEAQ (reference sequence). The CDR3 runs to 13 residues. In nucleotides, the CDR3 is TGTGCCAGCAGGGGGGGGAGTACCGGGGAGCTGTTTTTT. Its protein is CASRGGSTGELFF.

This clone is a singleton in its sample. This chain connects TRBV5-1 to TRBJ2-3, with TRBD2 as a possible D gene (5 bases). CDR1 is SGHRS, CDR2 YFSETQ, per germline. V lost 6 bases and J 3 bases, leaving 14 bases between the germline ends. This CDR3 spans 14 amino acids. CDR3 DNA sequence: TGCGCCAGCACGGATGGTCGCGGGACAGATACGCAGTATTTT. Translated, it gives CASTDGRGTDTQYF.

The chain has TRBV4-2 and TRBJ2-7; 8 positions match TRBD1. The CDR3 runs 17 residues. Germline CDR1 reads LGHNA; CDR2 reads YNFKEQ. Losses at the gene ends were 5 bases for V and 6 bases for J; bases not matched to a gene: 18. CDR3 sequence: CASSSEVIGGTGGEQYF. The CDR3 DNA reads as TGTGCCAGCAGCTCCGAGGTAATCGGCGGTACAGGGGGCGAGCAGTACTTC.

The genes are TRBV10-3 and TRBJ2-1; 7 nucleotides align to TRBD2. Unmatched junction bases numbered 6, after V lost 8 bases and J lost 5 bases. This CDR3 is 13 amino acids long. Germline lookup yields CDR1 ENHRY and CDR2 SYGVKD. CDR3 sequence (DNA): TGTGCCATCGGGGGAGGGCTAGACAATGAGCAGTTCTTC. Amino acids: CAIGGGLDNEQFF.